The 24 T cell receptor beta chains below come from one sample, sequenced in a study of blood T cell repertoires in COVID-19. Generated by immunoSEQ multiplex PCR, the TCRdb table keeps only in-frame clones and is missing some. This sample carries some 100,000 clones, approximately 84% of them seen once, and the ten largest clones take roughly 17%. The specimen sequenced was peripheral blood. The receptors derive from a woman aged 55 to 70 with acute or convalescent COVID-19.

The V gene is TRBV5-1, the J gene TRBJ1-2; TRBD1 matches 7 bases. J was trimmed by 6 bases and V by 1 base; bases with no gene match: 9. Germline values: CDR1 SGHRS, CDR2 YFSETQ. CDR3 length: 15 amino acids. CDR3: CASSLSPGTEDGYTF. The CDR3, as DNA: TGCGCCAGCAGCTTGTCCCCCGGGACAGAAGATGGCTACACCTTC.

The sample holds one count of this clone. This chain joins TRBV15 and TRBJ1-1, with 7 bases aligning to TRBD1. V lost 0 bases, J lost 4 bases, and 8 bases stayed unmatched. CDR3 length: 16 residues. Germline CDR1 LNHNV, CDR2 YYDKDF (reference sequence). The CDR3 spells CATSRDLAGGSTEAFF. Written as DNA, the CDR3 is TGTGCCACCAGCAGAGATCTGGCAGGGGGTTCCACTGAAGCTTTCTTT.

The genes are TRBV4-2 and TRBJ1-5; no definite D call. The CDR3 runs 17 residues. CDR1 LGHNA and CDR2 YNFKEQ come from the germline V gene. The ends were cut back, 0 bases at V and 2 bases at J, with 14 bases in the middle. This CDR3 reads CASSQDLASLRNQPQHF. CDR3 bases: TGTGCCAGCAGCCAAGATTTGGCCTCCCTCCGCAATCAGCCCCAGCATTTT.

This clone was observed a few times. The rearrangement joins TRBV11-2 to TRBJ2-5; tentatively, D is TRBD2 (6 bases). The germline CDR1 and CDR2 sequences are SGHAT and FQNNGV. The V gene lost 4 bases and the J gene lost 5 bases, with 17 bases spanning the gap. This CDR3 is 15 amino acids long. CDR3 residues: CASSSRLGRRETQYF. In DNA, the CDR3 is TGTGCCAGCAGCTCGCGACTAGGCCGGAGGGAGACCCAGTACTTC.

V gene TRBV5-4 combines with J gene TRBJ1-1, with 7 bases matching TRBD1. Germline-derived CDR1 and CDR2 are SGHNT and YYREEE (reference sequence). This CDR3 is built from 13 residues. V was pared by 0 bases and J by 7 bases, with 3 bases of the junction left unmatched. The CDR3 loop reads CASSLDRGGEAFF. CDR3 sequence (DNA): TGTGCCAGCAGCTTGGACAGGGGCGGTGAAGCTTTCTTT. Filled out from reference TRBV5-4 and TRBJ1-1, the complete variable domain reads ETGVTQSPTHLIKTRGQQVTLRCSSQSGHNTVSWYQQALGQGPQFIFQYYREEENGRGNFPPRFSGLQFPNYSSELNVNALELDDSALYLCASSLDRGGEAFFGQGTRLTVV.

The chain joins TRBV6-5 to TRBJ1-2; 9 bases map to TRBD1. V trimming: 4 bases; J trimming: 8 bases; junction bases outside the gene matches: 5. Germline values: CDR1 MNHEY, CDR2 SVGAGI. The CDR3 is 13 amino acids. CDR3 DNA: TGTGCCAGCAGTTCCTACAGGGGGCGCGGCTACACCTTC. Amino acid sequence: CASSSYRGRGYTF.

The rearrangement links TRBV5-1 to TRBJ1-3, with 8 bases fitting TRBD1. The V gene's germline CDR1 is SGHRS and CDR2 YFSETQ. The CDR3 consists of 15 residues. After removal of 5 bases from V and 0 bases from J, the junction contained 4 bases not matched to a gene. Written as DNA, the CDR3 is TGCGCCAGCAGACCTCAGGGGGCCTCTGGAAACACCATATATTTT. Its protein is CASRPQGASGNTIYF.

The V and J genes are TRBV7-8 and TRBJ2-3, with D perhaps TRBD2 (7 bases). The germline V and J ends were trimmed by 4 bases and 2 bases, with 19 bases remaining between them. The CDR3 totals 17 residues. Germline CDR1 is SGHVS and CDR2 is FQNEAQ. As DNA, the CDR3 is TGTGCCAGCAGCTCTAAAGGGGGGACTACCTCCACAGATACGCAGTATTTT. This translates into CASSSKGGTTSTDTQYF.

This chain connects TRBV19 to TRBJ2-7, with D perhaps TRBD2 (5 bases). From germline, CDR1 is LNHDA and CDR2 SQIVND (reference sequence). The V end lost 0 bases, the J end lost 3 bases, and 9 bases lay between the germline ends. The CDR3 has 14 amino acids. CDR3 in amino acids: CASSIEAGGYEQYF. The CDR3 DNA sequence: TGTGCCAGTAGTATAGAAGCAGGAGGCTACGAGCAGTACTTC. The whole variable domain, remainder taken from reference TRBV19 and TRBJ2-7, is DGGITQSPKYLFRKEGQNVTLSCEQNLNHDAMYWYRQDPGQGLRLIYYSQIVNDFQKGDIAEGYSVSREKKESFPLTVTSAQKNPTAFYLCASSIEAGGYEQYFGPGTRLTVT.

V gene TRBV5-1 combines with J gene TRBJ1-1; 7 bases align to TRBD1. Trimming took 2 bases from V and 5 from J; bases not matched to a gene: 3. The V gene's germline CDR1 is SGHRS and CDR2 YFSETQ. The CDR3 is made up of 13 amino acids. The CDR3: CASSFSTGTEAFF. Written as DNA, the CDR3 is TGCGCCAGCAGCTTCTCGACAGGGACTGAAGCTTTCTTT.

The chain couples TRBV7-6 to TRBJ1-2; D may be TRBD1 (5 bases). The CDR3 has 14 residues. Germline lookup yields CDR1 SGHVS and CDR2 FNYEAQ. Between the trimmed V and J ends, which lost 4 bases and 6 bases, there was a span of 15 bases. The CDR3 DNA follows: TGTGCCAGCAGCTCGAATCCGGGACTCGATGGCTACACCTTC. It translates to CASSSNPGLDGYTF.

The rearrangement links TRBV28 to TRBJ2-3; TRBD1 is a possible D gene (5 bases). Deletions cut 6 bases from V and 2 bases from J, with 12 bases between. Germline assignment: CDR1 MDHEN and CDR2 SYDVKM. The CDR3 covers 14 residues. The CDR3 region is CASSPTRVTDTQYF. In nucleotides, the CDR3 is TGTGCCAGCAGCCCAACCAGGGTCACAGATACGCAGTATTTT.

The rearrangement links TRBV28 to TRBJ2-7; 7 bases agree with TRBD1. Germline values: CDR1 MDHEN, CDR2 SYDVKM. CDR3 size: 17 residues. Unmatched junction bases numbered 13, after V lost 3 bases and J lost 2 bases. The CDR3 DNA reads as TGTGCCAGCAGTTTCCCCGCCTTTGGGACAGAGACCTACGAGCAGTACTTC. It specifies CASSFPAFGTETYEQYF. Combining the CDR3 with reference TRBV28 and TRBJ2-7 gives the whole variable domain DVKVTQSSRYLVKRTGEKVFLECVQDMDHENMFWYRQDPGLGLRLIYFSYDVKMKEKGDIPEGYSVSREKKERFSLILESASTNQTSMYLCASSFPAFGTETYEQYFGPGTRLTVT.

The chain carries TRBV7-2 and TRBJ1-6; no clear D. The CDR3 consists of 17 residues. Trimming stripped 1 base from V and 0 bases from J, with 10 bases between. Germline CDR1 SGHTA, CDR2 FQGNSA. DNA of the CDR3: TGTGCCAGCAGCTTAGTCGCCACAAGCTCCTATAATTCACCCCTCCACTTT. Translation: CASSLVATSSYNSPLHF.

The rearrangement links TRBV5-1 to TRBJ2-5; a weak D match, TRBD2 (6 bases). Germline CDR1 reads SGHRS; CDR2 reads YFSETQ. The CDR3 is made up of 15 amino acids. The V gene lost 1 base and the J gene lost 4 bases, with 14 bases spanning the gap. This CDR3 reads CASSLSTGVGETQYF. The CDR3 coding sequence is TGCGCCAGCAGCTTGTCAACGGGGGTGGGAGAGACCCAGTACTTC.

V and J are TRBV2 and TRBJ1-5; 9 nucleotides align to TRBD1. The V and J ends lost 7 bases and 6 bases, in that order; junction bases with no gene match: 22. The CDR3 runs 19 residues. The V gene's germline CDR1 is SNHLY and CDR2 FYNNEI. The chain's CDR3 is CASTLNRGFTGGPGQPQHF. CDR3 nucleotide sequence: TGTGCCAGCACCCTGAATAGAGGATTTACAGGGGGCCCTGGTCAGCCCCAGCATTTT.

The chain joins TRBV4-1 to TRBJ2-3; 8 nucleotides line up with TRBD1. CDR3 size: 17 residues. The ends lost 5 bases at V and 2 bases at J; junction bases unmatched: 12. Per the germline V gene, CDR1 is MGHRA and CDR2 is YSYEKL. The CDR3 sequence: CASSSLAYRGYTDTQYF. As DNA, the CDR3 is TGCGCCAGCAGCTCTCTGGCTTACAGGGGGTACACAGATACGCAGTATTTT.

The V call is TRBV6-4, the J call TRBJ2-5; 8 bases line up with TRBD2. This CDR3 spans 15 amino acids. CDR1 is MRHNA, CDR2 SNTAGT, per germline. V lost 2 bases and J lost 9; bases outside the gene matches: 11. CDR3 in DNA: TGTGCCAGCAGTGACAGTCCTAGCGGGCTTAGGGCCCAGTACTTC. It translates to CASSDSPSGLRAQYF.

CDR3 residues: CASSLAGGETQYF. The CDR3 nucleotides are TGTGCCAGCAGTTTAGCGGGAGGGGAGACCCAGTACTTC. V is TRBV12-3 or TRBV12-4 and J is TRBJ2-5; 7 nucleotides line up with TRBD2. V dropped 0 bases and J dropped 5; count of bases not matched to a gene: 0. The CDR3 runs to 13 residues.

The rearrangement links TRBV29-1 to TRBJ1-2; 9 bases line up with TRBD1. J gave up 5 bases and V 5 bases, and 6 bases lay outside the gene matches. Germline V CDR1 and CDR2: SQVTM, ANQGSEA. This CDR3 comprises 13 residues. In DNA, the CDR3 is TGCAGCGTTATGACAGGGGGAGATTATGGCTACACCTTC. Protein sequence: CSVMTGGDYGYTF.

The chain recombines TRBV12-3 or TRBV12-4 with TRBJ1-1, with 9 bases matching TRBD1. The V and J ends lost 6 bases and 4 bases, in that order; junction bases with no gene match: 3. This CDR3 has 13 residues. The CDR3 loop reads CASRRTGVTEAFF. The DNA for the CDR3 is TGTGCCAGCAGACGGACAGGGGTCACTGAAGCTTTCTTT.

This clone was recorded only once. The CDR3 here is CASSFGGALSTDTQYF. Here the CDR3 DNA reads TGTGCCAGCAGCTTTGGGGGGGCATTAAGCACAGATACGCAGTATTTT. The gene calls are TRBV5-4 and TRBJ2-3, with a possible D match to TRBD2 (7 bases). V lost 2 bases to trimming and J lost 0 bases, with 13 bases between them. The germline gives CDR1 SGHNT, CDR2 YYREEE (reference sequence). CDR3 length equals 16 residues.

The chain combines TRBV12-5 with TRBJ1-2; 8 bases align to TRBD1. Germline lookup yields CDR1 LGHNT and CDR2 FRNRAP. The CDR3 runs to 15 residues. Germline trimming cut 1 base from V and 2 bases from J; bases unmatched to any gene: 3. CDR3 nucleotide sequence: TGTGCTAGTGGTTTGGGCGGACAGGGAAACTATGGCTACACCTTC. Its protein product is CASGLGGQGNYGYTF.

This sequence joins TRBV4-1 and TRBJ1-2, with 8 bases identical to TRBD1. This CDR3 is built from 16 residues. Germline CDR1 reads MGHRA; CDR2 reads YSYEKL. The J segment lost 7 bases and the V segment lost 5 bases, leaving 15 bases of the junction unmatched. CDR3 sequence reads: CASSYSQQGDQGGYTF. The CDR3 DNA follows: TGCGCCAGCAGCTATTCTCAACAGGGGGATCAGGGTGGCTACACCTTC.